The rows below give T cell receptor beta chains drawn from one sample of a study of identical twins. One entry per CDR3 protein results from TCRdb running MiXCR on the 5' RACE reads. The sample includes 500,000 to 650,000 distinct CDR3 sequences, about 7% of them seen just once. These data are also associated with another study on yellow fever vaccine responses in identical twins.

The sample comprised PBMCs. These receptors all come from a woman under 30 in good health. Each CDR3 is given with its conserved first and last residue. D genes are given only for firm matches. Expanded clones are given a class, and other clones once, few, many or no size at all.

.,many,TRBV10-3,TRBJ2-3,CAIKICGGTDTQYF,TGTGCCATCAAAATCTGCGGGGGCACAGATACGCAGTATTTT
TRBD1,.,TRBV7-3,TRBJ1-6,CASSSTGSSPLHF,TGTGCCAGCAGCTCGACAGGGTCATCACCCCTCCACTTT
.,few,TRBV24-1,TRBJ2-1,CATSDLGGTHNEQFF,TGTGCCACCAGTGATTTAGGGGGGACGCACAATGAGCAGTTCTTC
.,many,TRBV29-1,TRBJ2-1,CSVAPSGYNEQFF,TGCAGCGTTGCCCCCTCGGGGTACAATGAGCAGTTCTTC
TRBD1,once,TRBV19,TRBJ2-7,CASSSRDRGPNEQYF,TGTGCCAGTAGTTCCCGGGACAGGGGGCCGAACGAGCAGTACTTC
TRBD1,many,TRBV6-1,TRBJ2-2,CASSVGQGFTGELFF,TGTGCCAGCAGTGTGGGACAGGGTTTCACCGGGGAGCTGTTTTTT
.,many,TRBV20-1,TRBJ1-1,CSARGHLNTEAFF,TGCAGTGCTAGAGGACATCTGAACACTGAAGCTTTCTTT
TRBD2,many,TRBV7-9,TRBJ2-7,CASSLSSGNFYEQYF,TGTGCCAGCAGCCTATCTAGCGGAAACTTCTACGAGCAGTACTTC
.,many,TRBV7-2,TRBJ1-2,CASSLEAQGGGYTF,TGTGCCAGCAGCTTAGAGGCCCAAGGCGGGGGCTACACCTTC
.,many,TRBV12-3/TRBV12-4,TRBJ1-5,CASSSNQPQHF,TGTGCCAGCAGTAGCAATCAGCCCCAGCATTTT
TRBD2,many,TRBV5-1,TRBJ2-2,CASSPGVSGGEWYTGELFF,TGCGCCAGCAGCCCCGGGGTTAGCGGGGGCGAGTGGTACACCGGGGAGCTGTTTTTT
TRBD2,many,TRBV20-1,TRBJ2-5,CSASPGLAAQETQYF,TGCAGTGCGTCCCCGGGACTAGCGGCCCAAGAGACCCAGTACTTC
.,few,TRBV18,TRBJ2-1,CASSHTGPTTYNEQFF,TGTGCCAGCTCTCATACGGGACCAACGACGTACAATGAGCAGTTCTTC
.,few,TRBV12-3/TRBV12-4,TRBJ2-1,CASSLFTASYNEQFF,TGTGCCAGCAGTTTATTTACAGCTTCCTACAATGAGCAGTTCTTC
TRBD2,many,TRBV9,TRBJ2-1,CASSERGWRLAGENEQFF,TGTGCCAGCAGCGAGCGGGGGTGGAGGCTAGCGGGGGAAAATGAGCAGTTCTTC
TRBD1,many,TRBV20-1,TRBJ2-1,CSARRDRGLLGPYNEQFF,TGCAGTGCTAGAAGGGACAGGGGGCTCCTCGGCCCCTACAATGAGCAGTTCTTC
TRBD2,.,TRBV6-1,TRBJ2-7,CASSGLAGRYEQYF,TGTGCCAGCAGTGGGCTAGCGGGACGCTACGAGCAGTACTTC
TRBD1,.,TRBV28,TRBJ1-4,CASSVTGVRFGTNEKLFF,TGTGCCAGCAGTGTCACAGGGGTGCGCTTTGGGACTAATGAAAAACTGTTTTTT
TRBD2,few,TRBV9,TRBJ2-1,CASSVELGLAGRNEQFF,TGTGCCAGCAGCGTAGAGTTGGGACTAGCGGGTAGAAATGAGCAGTTCTTC
.,many,TRBV29-1,TRBJ1-1,CSVEGGQGWYTEAFF,TGCAGCGTTGAAGGGGGGCAGGGATGGTACACTGAAGCTTTCTTT
.,few,TRBV4-1,TRBJ1-2,CASSQDPSNYGYTF,TGCGCCAGCAGCCAAGATCCATCTAACTATGGCTACACCTTC
.,few,TRBV15,TRBJ2-2,CATSRENTGELFF,TGTGCCACCAGCAGGGAGAACACCGGGGAGCTGTTTTTT
TRBD2,many,TRBV12-3/TRBV12-4,TRBJ2-3,CASSLRLADTDTQYF,TGTGCCAGCAGTTTGAGACTAGCAGACACAGATACGCAGTATTTT
.,few,TRBV11-2,TRBJ1-2,CASSLGTNRAWFGYTF,TGTGCCAGCAGCTTAGGAACGAACAGGGCTTGGTTTGGCTACACCTTC
.,many,TRBV11-2,TRBJ2-7,CASSRTESSGEQYF,TGTGCCAGCAGCCGAACCGAGTCCTCTGGCGAGCAGTACTTC
.,many,TRBV6-1,TRBJ2-3,CASSPRGPTDTQYF,TGTGCCAGCAGTCCCCGGGGACCCACAGATACGCAGTATTTT
TRBD2,many,TRBV10-3,TRBJ2-2,CAISESLLAGTGELFF,TGTGCCATCAGTGAGTCGTTGCTAGCGGGCACCGGGGAGCTGTTTTTT
.,many,TRBV12-3/TRBV12-4,TRBJ1-3,CASSSSGRGNTIYF,TGTGCCAGCAGTTCATCGGGGAGAGGAAACACCATATATTTT
.,.,TRBV20-1,TRBJ2-7,CSARDRLLPPGEQYF,TGCAGTGCTAGAGATAGACTCCTTCCTCCGGGCGAGCAGTACTTC
.,few,TRBV9,TRBJ2-1,CASSVVVKDEQFF,TGTGCCAGCAGCGTAGTCGTGAAGGATGAGCAGTTCTTC
TRBD1,many,TRBV7-6,TRBJ2-2,CASSSQGANTGELFF,TGTGCCAGCAGCTCACAGGGGGCAAACACCGGGGAGCTGTTTTTT
.,.,TRBV6-1,TRBJ1-5,CASSGGGTQPQHF,TGTGCCAGCAGTGGTGGAGGGACGCAGCCCCAGCATTTT
.,.,TRBV5-1,TRBJ2-1,CASRLQVEAQNEQFF,TGCGCCAGCAGGCTCCAGGTGGAGGCCCAAAATGAGCAGTTCTTC
.,few,TRBV14,TRBJ2-3,CASSRTSYRTDTQYF,TGTGCCAGCAGCAGGACGTCTTATCGCACAGATACGCAGTATTTT
.,.,TRBV5-1,TRBJ2-1,CASSTAREQFF,TGCGCCAGCAGCACTGCGAGAGAGCAGTTCTTC
TRBD1,few,TRBV2,TRBJ2-3,CASKGAYLHPDTQYF,TGTGCCAGCAAGGGGGCCTACCTCCACCCAGATACGCAGTATTTT
.,.,TRBV5-1,TRBJ2-7,CASTGATGRHSEQYF,TGCGCCAGCACCGGAGCGACAGGTCGTCATAGCGAGCAGTACTTC